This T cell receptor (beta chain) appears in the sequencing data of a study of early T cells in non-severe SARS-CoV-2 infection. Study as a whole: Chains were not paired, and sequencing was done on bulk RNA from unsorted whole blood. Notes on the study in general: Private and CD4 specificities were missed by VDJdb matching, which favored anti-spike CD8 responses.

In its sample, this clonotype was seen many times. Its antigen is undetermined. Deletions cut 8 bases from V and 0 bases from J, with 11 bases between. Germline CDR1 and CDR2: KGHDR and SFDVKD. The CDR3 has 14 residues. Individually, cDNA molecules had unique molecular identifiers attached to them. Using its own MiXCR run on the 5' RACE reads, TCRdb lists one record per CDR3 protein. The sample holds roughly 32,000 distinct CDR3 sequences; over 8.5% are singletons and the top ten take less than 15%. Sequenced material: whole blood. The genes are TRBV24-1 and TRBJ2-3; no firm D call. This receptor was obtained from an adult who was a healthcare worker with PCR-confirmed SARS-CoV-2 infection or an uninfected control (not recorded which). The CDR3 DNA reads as TGTGCCACCAATAACGCTCCGAGCACAGATACGCAGTATTTT. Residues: CATNNAPSTDTQYF.